This T cell receptor beta chain was retrieved from a study of shared clonotypes between healthy human individuals. Study findings and constraints: The donor pool, a small one, limited the genetic and exposure-history diversity represented. In a handful of donors, approximately 5% of naive CD4 clonotypes appeared in common.

In the source study's methods: ImmunoSEQ supplied junction-only sequences lacking quality scores, so filtering was different. Repertoires were generated with immunoSEQ multiplex PCR, while TCRdb's copy carries only in-frame clones and drops some. The V and J calls and clone size were taken over from that table, and D and trimming were inferred from the DNA. The sample includes about 1,800,000 clones, over 85% of them seen just once. Naive CD8 cells comprised CD45RO-negative, CCR7-positively selected cells, excluding terminally differentiated effector memory CD45RA+ cells. Remarks on this clone: What it binds is unknown.

Germline values: CDR1 SGHNT, CDR2 YYREEE (reference sequence). The V end was cut by 0 bases, the J end by 2 bases, with 8 bases between. The length of the CDR3 is 14 residues. V and J are TRBV5-4 and TRBJ1-1; D is unclear. What was sequenced was naive CD8+ T cells sorted from blood. The TCR sequence derives from a man between 18 and 29 years old in good health. This CDR3 reads CASSLVPFNTEAFF. CDR3 coding DNA: TGTGCCAGCAGCTTGGTACCTTTTAACACTGAAGCTTTCTTT.